Sequencing of this TCR beta chain was carried out in a study of T-cell reconstitution after alpha-beta-depleted transplantation in children. TCRbeta library preparation incorporated unique molecular identifiers. TCRdb reanalysed the PCR reads using MiXCR and keeps one entry per CDR3 protein. The sample shows around 680,000 distinct CDR3 sequences, approximately 16% of them seen only once. The germline CDR1 and CDR2 sequences are MDHEN and SYDVKM. The CDR3 consists of 13 residues. Trimming left V 6 bases short and J 6 bases short, with 14 bases between. This rearrangement joins TRBV28 to TRBJ1-1, with D possibly TRBD1 on 5 matching bases. This TCR was sampled from a human donor who donated a stem cell graft to a child with acute myeloid leukemia. Here the sequenced sample was PBMCs from the stem cell graft donor, taken from the stem cell graft. As DNA, the CDR3 is TGTGCCAGCAGGGGATTGGGGGGACCTGAAGCTTTCTTT. It encodes CASRGLGGPEAFF.